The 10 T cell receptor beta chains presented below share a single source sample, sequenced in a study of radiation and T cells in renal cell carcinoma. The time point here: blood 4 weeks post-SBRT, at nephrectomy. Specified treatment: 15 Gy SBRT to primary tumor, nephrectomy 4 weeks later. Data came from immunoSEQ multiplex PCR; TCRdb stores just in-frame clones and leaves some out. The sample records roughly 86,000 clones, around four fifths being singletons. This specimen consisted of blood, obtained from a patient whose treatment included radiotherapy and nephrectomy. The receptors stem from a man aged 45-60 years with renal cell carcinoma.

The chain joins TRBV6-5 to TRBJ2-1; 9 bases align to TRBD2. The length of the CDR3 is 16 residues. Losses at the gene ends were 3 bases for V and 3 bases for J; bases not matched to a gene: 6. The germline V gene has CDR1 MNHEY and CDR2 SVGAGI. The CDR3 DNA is TGTGCCAGCAGTTATCGACTAGCGGAGAACTACAATGAGCAGTTCTTC. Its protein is CASSYRLAENYNEQFF.

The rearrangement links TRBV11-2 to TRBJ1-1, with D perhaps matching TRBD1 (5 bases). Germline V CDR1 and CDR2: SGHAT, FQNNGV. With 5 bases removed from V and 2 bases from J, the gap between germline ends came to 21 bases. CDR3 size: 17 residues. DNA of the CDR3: TGTGCCAGCAGCATTTTTACCGGGACCAATTACAACACTGAAGCTTTCTTT. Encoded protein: CASSIFTGTNYNTEAFF.

The CDR3 coding sequence is TGCGCCAGCTCCCCTCAGGCAGGGCCCTACGAGCAGTACTTC. It specifies CASSPQAGPYEQYF. This chain connects TRBV5-1 to TRBJ2-7; possible D gene TRBD1, 5 bases. This CDR3 has 14 residues. Germline CDR1 is SGHRS and CDR2 is YFSETQ. Trimming removed 7 bases from V and 2 bases from J, with 16 bases in between. The variable domain in full, completed from reference TRBV5-1 and TRBJ2-7, reads KAGVTQTPRYLIKTRGQQVTLSCSPISGHRSVSWYQQTPGQGLQFLFEYFSETQRNKGNFPGRFSGRQFSNSRSEMNVSTLELGDSALYLCASSPQAGPYEQYFGPGTRLTVT.

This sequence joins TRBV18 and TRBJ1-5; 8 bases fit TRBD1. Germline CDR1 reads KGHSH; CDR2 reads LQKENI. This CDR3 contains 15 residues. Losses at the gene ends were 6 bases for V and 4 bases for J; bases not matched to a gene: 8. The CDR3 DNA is TGTGCCAGCTCCCGACCGGGGACAGGTAATCAGCCCCAGCATTTT. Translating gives CASSRPGTGNQPQHF.

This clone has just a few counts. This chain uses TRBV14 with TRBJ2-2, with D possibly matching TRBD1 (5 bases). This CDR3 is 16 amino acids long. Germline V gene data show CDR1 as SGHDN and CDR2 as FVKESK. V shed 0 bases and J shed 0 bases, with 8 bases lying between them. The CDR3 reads CASSQETVSNTGELFF. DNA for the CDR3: TGTGCCAGCAGCCAAGAGACAGTTTCGAACACCGGGGAGCTGTTTTTT.

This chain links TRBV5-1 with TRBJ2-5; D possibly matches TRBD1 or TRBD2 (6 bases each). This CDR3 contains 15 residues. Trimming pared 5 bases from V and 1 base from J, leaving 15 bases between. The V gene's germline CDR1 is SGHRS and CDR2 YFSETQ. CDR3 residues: CASRRGGGVQETQYF. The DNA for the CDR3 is TGCGCCAGCAGGCGGGGTGGGGGCGTCCAAGAGACCCAGTACTTC.

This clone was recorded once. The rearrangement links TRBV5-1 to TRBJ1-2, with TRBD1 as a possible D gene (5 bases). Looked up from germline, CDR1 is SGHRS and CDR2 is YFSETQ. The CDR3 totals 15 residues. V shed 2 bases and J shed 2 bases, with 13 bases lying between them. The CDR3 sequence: CASSFVGTHNYGYTF. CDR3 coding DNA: TGCGCCAGCAGCTTTGTAGGGACCCACAACTATGGCTACACCTTC.

The CDR3 coding sequence is TGTGCCAGCAGCAAGCTAGCGGGGGGCTTAAACACCGGGGAGCTGTTTTTT. The encoded protein is CASSKLAGGLNTGELFF. V usage is TRBV5-4 and J usage is TRBJ2-2, with 11 bases aligning to TRBD2. The CDR3 loop spans 17 amino acids. Germline V gives CDR1 SGHNT, CDR2 YYREEE (reference sequence). The trim removed 4 bases at V and 2 bases at J, leaving 7 bases unmatched.

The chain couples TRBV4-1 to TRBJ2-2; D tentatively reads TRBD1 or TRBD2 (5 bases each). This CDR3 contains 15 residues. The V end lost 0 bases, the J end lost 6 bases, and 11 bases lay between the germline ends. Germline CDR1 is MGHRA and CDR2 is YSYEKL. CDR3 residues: CASSQDSMGAGELFF. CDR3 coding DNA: TGCGCCAGCAGCCAAGATAGTATGGGGGCCGGGGAGCTGTTTTTT.

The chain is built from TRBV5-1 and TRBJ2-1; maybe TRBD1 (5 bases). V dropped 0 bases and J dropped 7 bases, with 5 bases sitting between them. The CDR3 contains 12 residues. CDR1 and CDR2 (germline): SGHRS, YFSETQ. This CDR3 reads CASSLAGNEQFF. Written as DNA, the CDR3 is TGCGCCAGCAGCTTGGCAGGGAATGAGCAGTTCTTC.